This T cell receptor (beta chain) was sequenced in a study of T cell repertoires in cytomegalovirus infection (dated by TCRdb to 2018 to 2020). A note on the overall study: The peptide stimulations were aimed at well-studied HLA-B-restricted epitopes as well as recently identified HLA-C-restricted CMV epitopes, whose presentation resists viral immunomodulation. The HLA type of each donor mattered for the analysis, because public TCR beta signatures pointed to carriage of CMV infection along with the matching HLA type.

The germline V gene (reference sequence) sets CDR1 to LGHDT and CDR2 to YNNKEL. The germline V and J ends show losses of 4 bases and 3 bases respectively, and no gene match explains 11 bases of the junction. Inclusive of the bounding cysteine and phenylalanine, the CDR3 is 16 residues long. The DNA shown is the 48-base CDR3, in frame from base 1. Of note for this clonotype: Its antigen remains undetermined. No much larger clone is present one base from it, and per-base qualities are unavailable.

Sequencing took place on an Illumina HiSeq 1500. TCRdb trimmed public reads at Q25 via fastp, called clones via MiXCR and kept in-frame beta chains. Rows with one shared CDR3 protein collapse into an entry with the most common genes and DNA. The sample yields about 700,000 distinct CDR3 sequences; approximately 33% were counted once. The ten largest clones capture about 18% of the sample. The treatment or condition label here, explained by the study, means: in vitro stimulation with specific CMV peptide epitopes to enrich CMV-specific T cells. Overall results and qualifications from the work: The ex vivo response was dominated by HLA-C-restricted CMV-specific TCR beta clonotypes, and the single most frequent clonotype in two of eight donors was supplied by these HLA-C-restricted clonotypes. Carriers of CMV infection plus the relevant HLA type were discriminated by the cumulative frequency of public TCR beta family members in the study cohort and in an independent roughly 370-donor cohort.

This specimen was cultured PBMCs, taken from culture after CMV antigen stimulation. This chain is built from TRBV3-1 and TRBJ2-7, and TRBD2 matches 8 of the central bases. The clonotype was recovered from a human donor in good health (CMV status not recorded). Some clones in this sample may be carry-over from other donors' samples. The base sequence is TGTGCCAGCAGCCGGCGGGGCCGGGAGGGATACTACGAGCAGTACTTC. It translates as CASSRRGREGYYEQYF.